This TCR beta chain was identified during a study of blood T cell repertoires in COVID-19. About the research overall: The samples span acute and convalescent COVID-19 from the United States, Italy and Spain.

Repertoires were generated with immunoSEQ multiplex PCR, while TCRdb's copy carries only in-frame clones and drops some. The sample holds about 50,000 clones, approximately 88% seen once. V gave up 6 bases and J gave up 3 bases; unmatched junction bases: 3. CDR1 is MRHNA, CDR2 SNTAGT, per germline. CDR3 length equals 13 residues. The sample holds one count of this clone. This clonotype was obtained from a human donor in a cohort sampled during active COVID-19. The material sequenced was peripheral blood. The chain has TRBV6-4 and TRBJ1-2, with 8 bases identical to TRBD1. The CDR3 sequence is CASRTGDDYGYTF. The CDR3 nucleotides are TGTGCCAGCAGGACAGGGGACGACTATGGCTACACCTTC.